This T cell receptor beta chain was found in a study of human T cells and chemical hapten exposure (dated by TCRdb to the early 2020s). Concerning the study at large: For sensitization, 2% DPC in acetone was applied to an approximately 2 cm by approximately 2 cm area of upper inner arm skin. Alopecia areata with under or over 50% scalp involvement, alopecia totalis and alopecia universalis were represented in the patient cohort, which was mostly female. Blood was sampled from patients pre-sensitization (week 0) and at 2, 6 and about 24 weeks after DPC sensitization. Libraries were pooled for sequencing, and per-sample TCR yields varied mainly because of small differences in library volumes within the pool. Patients additionally received weekly therapeutic DPC doses to the scalp throughout the approximately 25-week study period. Peripheral blood TCR repertoire changes were tracked in vivo in alopecia patients during primary and secondary sensitization to the hapten diphenylcyclopropenone (DPC). About 28 alopecia patients gave blood for TCR sequencing at one to four time points (pre-sensitization, 2, 6 and 24 weeks). Patch testing on the upper back used Finn chambers containing 0.01% DPC, with scoring done after 6 days according to International Contact Dermatitis Research Group standards.

The full study reports these points: Repeated subsampling changed both the strength of the expansion versus patch-test correlation and the threshold at which that correlation became significant. A positive correlation was found between the number of PT1 expanded TCRs and patch test score, with significance reached at thresholds 8, 16 and 32 but not 4. The number of TCRs above 1 in 1000 frequency did not change with DPC sensitization; there was no evidence of global repertoire structure alterations. Expanded TCRs formed significantly more large CDR3 similarity clusters than pre-sensitization or healthy control sets, consistent with antigen-driven responses. Because every patient had alopecia, a presumed autoimmune disease, the patients' immune response might differ from that of healthy individuals.

The time point label of this sample denotes: pre-sensitization, week 0. Per the publication, the treatment or condition label means: therapeutic diphenylcyclopropenone sensitization with weekly scalp DPC. At each patch-test visit, blood was drawn before the patch test was applied. Patients were eligible if aged 18 to 70, diagnosed with alopecia and judged suitable for DPC therapy, and pregnant patients were excluded. Total RNA was extracted from unfractionated whole blood collected in Tempus Blood RNA tubes. Comment on this clonotype: Its cognate antigen has yet to be identified. No much larger clone exists at a distance of one base, and base qualities are not known.

Deletion took 5 bases off V and 4 bases off J, with a span of 9 bases between the germline ends. The germline V gene (reference sequence) provides CDR1 SEHNR and CDR2 FQNEAQ. From its cysteine to its phenylalanine, the CDR3 spans 12 amino acids. Just the 36-base CDR3 DNA is kept, in frame starting at base 1. The library was obtained by RACE. The run used a NextSeq 500. Library preparation attached unique molecular identifiers to individual cDNA molecules for quantitative, reproducible TCR counting. Each blood RNA sample was used to sequence both TCR alpha and TCR beta chains. The study's processing was this. Samples had a median of around 92,000 TCRs, with a range from roughly 23,224 to 750,000. The Decombinator software suite was used to annotate V, J and CDR3 in the TCR reads. For PS versus PT1 abundance plots, all samples were subsampled to the same number of TCRs (28,000). TCRs were defined as expanded if absent before sensitization and observed at least eight times at the 2-week time point. The raw public data were reprocessed by TCRdb itself: fastp quality trimming at Q25, MiXCR clonotype calling, in-frame beta chains only. When rows share a CDR3 protein, they turn into one entry using the most common DNA and genes. TCRdb assigned the V and J calls; the authors' analysis was not used. This sample comprises about 51,000 distinct CDR3 sequences, about 9.4% of them detected only once. The ten largest account for 11% to 15% of the sample.

The specimen comprised whole blood, sampled in connection with sensitization to the hapten diphenylcyclopropenone (DPC). This TCR was recovered from a middle-aged woman with alopecia areata. Some clones in this sample may be carry-over from other donors' samples. Recombination linked TRBV7-9 to TRBJ2-7; the D gene is not confidently resolved. In nucleotide form, the sequence is TGTGCCAGCAGCCTTACGGGTTACGAGCAGTACTTC. This translates into CASSLTGYEQYF.